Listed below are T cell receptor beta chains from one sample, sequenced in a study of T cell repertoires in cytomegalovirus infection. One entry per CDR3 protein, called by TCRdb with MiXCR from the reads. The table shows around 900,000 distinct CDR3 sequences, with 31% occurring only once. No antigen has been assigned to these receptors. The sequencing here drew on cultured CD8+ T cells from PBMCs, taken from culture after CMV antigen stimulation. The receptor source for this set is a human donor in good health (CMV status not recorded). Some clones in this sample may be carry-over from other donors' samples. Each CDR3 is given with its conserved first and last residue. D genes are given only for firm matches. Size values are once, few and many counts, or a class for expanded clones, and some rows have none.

CDR3aa: CASSYMGQGGPYNEQFF
CDR3nt: TGTGCCAGCAGTTACATGGGACAGGGGGGACCCTACAATGAGCAGTTCTTC
abundance: .
j_gene: TRBJ2-1
d_gene: TRBD1
v_gene: TRBV6-6

CDR3aa: CASSLARDWGFTEAFF
CDR3nt: TGTGCCAGCAGCTTAGCCCGAGACTGGGGCTTCACTGAAGCTTTCTTT
abundance: few
j_gene: TRBJ1-1
d_gene: .
v_gene: TRBV7-9

CDR3aa: CASSEDGYVEKLFF
CDR3nt: TGTGCCAGCAGTGAAGACGGATACGTAGAAAAACTGTTTTTT
abundance: many
j_gene: TRBJ1-4
d_gene: .
v_gene: TRBV6-1

CDR3aa: CASSFGRTSPLHF
CDR3nt: TGTGCCAGCAGTTTCGGGAGGACTTCACCCCTCCACTTT
abundance: .
j_gene: TRBJ1-6
d_gene: .
v_gene: TRBV27

CDR3aa: CASSQDLGSEAFF
CDR3nt: TGCGCCAGCAGCCAAGATCTTGGCAGTGAAGCTTTCTTT
abundance: .
j_gene: TRBJ1-1
d_gene: .
v_gene: TRBV4-1

CDR3aa: CASSFLGTGSGNEQFF
CDR3nt: TGTGCCAGCAGTTTTTTAGGGACAGGGTCTGGTAATGAGCAGTTCTTC
abundance: .
j_gene: TRBJ2-1
d_gene: TRBD1
v_gene: TRBV27

CDR3aa: CASSQGTSGTDTQYF
CDR3nt: TGTGCCAGCAGCCAAGGGACTAGCGGCACAGATACGCAGTATTTT
abundance: few
j_gene: TRBJ2-3
d_gene: TRBD2
v_gene: TRBV6-1

CDR3aa: CASSTGGWGGYTF
CDR3nt: TGTGCCAGCAGCACAGGGGGCTGGGGCGGCTACACCTTC
abundance: .
j_gene: TRBJ1-2
d_gene: TRBD1
v_gene: TRBV25-1

CDR3aa: CASSFAGTGENTIYF
CDR3nt: TGTGCCAGCAGTTTCGCCGGGACAGGCGAAAACACCATATATTTT
abundance: .
j_gene: TRBJ1-3
d_gene: TRBD1
v_gene: TRBV6-2/TRBV6-3

CDR3aa: CASRLLAGGPLDEQFF
CDR3nt: TGTGCCAGCAGACTACTAGCGGGGGGGCCTCTGGATGAGCAGTTCTTC
abundance: .
j_gene: TRBJ2-1
d_gene: TRBD2
v_gene: TRBV6-4

CDR3aa: CASSITGGNPQPQHF
CDR3nt: TGCGCCAGCAGTATCACAGGGGGCAACCCTCAGCCCCAGCATTTT
abundance: .
j_gene: TRBJ1-5
d_gene: TRBD1
v_gene: TRBV10-2

CDR3aa: CVSSSDLSGANVLTF
CDR3nt: TGTGTCAGCAGCTCCGACCTCTCTGGGGCCAACGTCCTGACTTTC
abundance: .
j_gene: TRBJ2-6
d_gene: .
v_gene: TRBV7-6

CDR3aa: CASKEFVYSTDTQYF
CDR3nt: TGTGCCAGCAAGGAGTTTGTGTATAGCACAGATACGCAGTATTTT
abundance: many
j_gene: TRBJ2-3
d_gene: .
v_gene: TRBV7-6

CDR3aa: CASSAGTVGYGYTF
CDR3nt: TGTGCCAGCAGCGCCGGGACAGTTGGATATGGCTACACCTTC
abundance: few
j_gene: TRBJ1-2
d_gene: TRBD1
v_gene: TRBV7-9

CDR3aa: CASSYSTGGKDTQYF
CDR3nt: TGTGCCAGCAGTTACTCCACAGGGGGCAAGGATACGCAGTATTTT
abundance: many
j_gene: TRBJ2-3
d_gene: TRBD1
v_gene: TRBV6-5

CDR3aa: CASSQGNARQETQYF
CDR3nt: TGCGCCAGCAGCCAAGGTAACGCCCGCCAAGAGACCCAGTACTTC
abundance: .
j_gene: TRBJ2-5
d_gene: .
v_gene: TRBV4-1

CDR3aa: CASSLRTPQEARETQYF
CDR3nt: TGTGCCAGCAGCTTGCGGACCCCACAGGAGGCCCGGGAGACCCAGTACTTC
abundance: few
j_gene: TRBJ2-5
d_gene: .
v_gene: TRBV7-9

CDR3aa: CASSSRDREWTGELFF
CDR3nt: TGTGCCAGTAGTAGCCGGGACAGGGAGTGGACCGGGGAGCTGTTTTTT
abundance: .
j_gene: TRBJ2-2
d_gene: TRBD1
v_gene: TRBV19

CDR3aa: CASSFTRVDTQYF
CDR3nt: TGTGCCAGCAGTTTCACAAGGGTCGATACGCAGTATTTT
abundance: .
j_gene: TRBJ2-3
d_gene: .
v_gene: TRBV27

CDR3aa: CASSRALYNEQFF
CDR3nt: TGTGCCAGCAGTCGTGCCCTCTACAATGAGCAGTTCTTC
abundance: few
j_gene: TRBJ2-1
d_gene: .
v_gene: TRBV27

CDR3aa: CASSLDGGSGTQYF
CDR3nt: TGTGCCAGCAGCTTAGATGGGGGTTCGGGGACCCAGTACTTC
abundance: .
j_gene: TRBJ2-5
d_gene: .
v_gene: TRBV11-3

CDR3aa: CATSDPTSTSGGYNEQFF
CDR3nt: TGTGCCACCAGTGACCCAACCTCGACTAGCGGGGGATACAATGAGCAGTTCTTC
abundance: once
j_gene: TRBJ2-1
d_gene: TRBD2
v_gene: TRBV24-1

CDR3aa: CASSLRTGPGEQYF
CDR3nt: TGTGCCAGCAGCTTAAGGACAGGCCCAGGGGAGCAGTACTTC
abundance: .
j_gene: TRBJ2-7
d_gene: TRBD1
v_gene: TRBV7-6

CDR3aa: CASSFPGDSTDTQYF
CDR3nt: TGTGCCAGCAGTTTCCCCGGGGACAGCACAGATACGCAGTATTTT
abundance: many
j_gene: TRBJ2-3
d_gene: .
v_gene: TRBV5-4

CDR3aa: CASSSIPRQEVGNQPQHF
CDR3nt: TGTGCCAGCAGCTCGATTCCCCGACAGGAGGTGGGCAATCAGCCCCAGCATTTT
abundance: few
j_gene: TRBJ1-5
d_gene: .
v_gene: TRBV7-2

CDR3aa: CASSVGWTGAVGELFF
CDR3nt: TGTGCCAGCAGCGTAGGCTGGACAGGGGCTGTCGGGGAGCTGTTTTTT
abundance: few
j_gene: TRBJ2-2
d_gene: TRBD1
v_gene: TRBV7-6

CDR3aa: CASSLSPGPSSYNSPLHF
CDR3nt: TGTGCCAGCAGCTTGTCGCCGGGACCGAGCTCCTATAATTCACCCCTCCACTTT
abundance: .
j_gene: TRBJ1-6
d_gene: .
v_gene: TRBV5-4

CDR3aa: CASSSGLEFDTQYF
CDR3nt: TGTGCCAGCAGTTCGGGACTAGAGTTCGATACGCAGTATTTT
abundance: .
j_gene: TRBJ2-3
d_gene: TRBD2
v_gene: TRBV27

CDR3aa: CASSFGQGAGEQFF
CDR3nt: TGTGCCAGTAGTTTTGGACAGGGGGCAGGGGAGCAGTTCTTC
abundance: .
j_gene: TRBJ2-1
d_gene: TRBD1
v_gene: TRBV19

CDR3aa: CASSVTDSYGYTF
CDR3nt: TGCGCCAGCAGCGTGACCGACAGCTATGGCTACACCTTC
abundance: few
j_gene: TRBJ1-2
d_gene: .
v_gene: TRBV10-2

CDR3aa: CSANRDYEQYF
CDR3nt: TGCAGTGCTAACAGGGACTACGAGCAGTACTTC
abundance: .
j_gene: TRBJ2-7
d_gene: .
v_gene: TRBV20-1

CDR3aa: CAISDGRTEAFF
CDR3nt: TGTGCCATCAGTGATGGACGGACTGAAGCTTTCTTT
abundance: few
j_gene: TRBJ1-1
d_gene: .
v_gene: TRBV10-3

CDR3aa: CASSQVPGSADTQYF
CDR3nt: TGCGCCAGCAGCCAAGTTCCAGGGTCTGCGGATACGCAGTATTTT
abundance: few
j_gene: TRBJ2-3
d_gene: .
v_gene: TRBV4-1

CDR3aa: CASSYSKGQGPQETQYF
CDR3nt: TGTGCCAGCAGTTACTCGAAAGGACAGGGCCCCCAAGAGACCCAGTACTTC
abundance: .
j_gene: TRBJ2-5
d_gene: TRBD1
v_gene: TRBV6-5

CDR3aa: CASEVKGGYVETQYF
CDR3nt: TGTGCCAGCGAAGTTAAGGGAGGGTACGTTGAGACCCAGTACTTC
abundance: .
j_gene: TRBJ2-5
d_gene: TRBD2
v_gene: TRBV6-6

CDR3aa: CASSQDMEREYRNSPLHF
CDR3nt: TGCGCCAGCAGCCAAGATATGGAGAGGGAATACAGGAATTCACCCCTCCACTTT
abundance: medium-sized
j_gene: TRBJ1-6
d_gene: .
v_gene: TRBV4-3

CDR3aa: CASQSTPDRPDTNTGELFF
CDR3nt: TGTGCCAGCCAATCTACTCCGGACAGGCCGGACACGAACACCGGGGAGCTGTTTTTT
abundance: few
j_gene: TRBJ2-2
d_gene: TRBD1
v_gene: TRBV12-3/TRBV12-4

CDR3aa: CASSYVGGSSYEQYF
CDR3nt: TGTGCCAGCAGTTACGTGGGCGGCAGCTCCTACGAGCAGTACTTC
abundance: .
j_gene: TRBJ2-7
d_gene: .
v_gene: TRBV6-2/TRBV6-3

CDR3aa: CASSLGSGGAVTDTQYF
CDR3nt: TGTGCCAGCAGCTTAGGTAGCGGGGGGGCGGTGACAGATACGCAGTATTTT
abundance: many
j_gene: TRBJ2-3
d_gene: TRBD2
v_gene: TRBV7-2

CDR3aa: CASRGPGLAGLTGELFF
CDR3nt: TGTGCCAGCAGGGGCCCCGGCCTAGCGGGGCTCACCGGGGAGCTGTTTTTT
abundance: .
j_gene: TRBJ2-2
d_gene: TRBD2
v_gene: TRBV25-1

CDR3aa: CASSYSPSSTDTQYF
CDR3nt: TGTGCCAGCAGTTACTCGCCGTCTAGCACAGATACGCAGTATTTT
abundance: .
j_gene: TRBJ2-3
d_gene: .
v_gene: TRBV6-6

CDR3aa: CASSQDGTGKGGYTF
CDR3nt: TGCGCCAGCAGCCAAGATGGCACAGGGAAAGGTGGCTACACCTTC
abundance: .
j_gene: TRBJ1-2
d_gene: .
v_gene: TRBV4-3

CDR3aa: CASSLRGQGPSKDNEQFF
CDR3nt: TGTGCCAGCAGCTTACGCGGACAGGGGCCAAGTAAGGACAATGAGCAGTTCTTC
abundance: .
j_gene: TRBJ2-1
d_gene: TRBD1
v_gene: TRBV11-3

CDR3aa: CASSEQGTLGYTF
CDR3nt: TGTGCCAGCAGTGAGCAGGGGACCCTTGGCTACACCTTC
abundance: many
j_gene: TRBJ1-2
d_gene: .
v_gene: TRBV6-1

CDR3aa: CASSLGGGEGWINTEAFF
CDR3nt: TGTGCCAGCAGCTTAGGCGGTGGGGAAGGATGGATAAACACTGAAGCTTTCTTT
abundance: .
j_gene: TRBJ1-1
d_gene: .
v_gene: TRBV7-9

CDR3aa: CASSPKDRGGNEQFF
CDR3nt: TGTGCCAGCAGTCCCAAGGACAGGGGAGGCAATGAGCAGTTCTTC
abundance: .
j_gene: TRBJ2-1
d_gene: TRBD1
v_gene: TRBV12-3/TRBV12-4

CDR3aa: CASSDLRDITDTQYF
CDR3nt: TGTGCCAGCAGTGATCTCCGGGATATTACAGATACGCAGTATTTT
abundance: .
j_gene: TRBJ2-3
d_gene: .
v_gene: TRBV6-6

CDR3aa: CASSFNRGTEAFF
CDR3nt: TGTGCCAGCAGTTTCAACAGAGGCACTGAAGCTTTCTTT
abundance: few
j_gene: TRBJ1-1
d_gene: .
v_gene: TRBV12-3/TRBV12-4

CDR3aa: CSVDRQDYNEQFF
CDR3nt: TGCAGCGTTGATCGCCAAGACTACAATGAGCAGTTCTTC
abundance: .
j_gene: TRBJ2-1
d_gene: .
v_gene: TRBV29-1

CDR3aa: CASSFSGGGSTQYF
CDR3nt: TGTGCCAGCAGTTTTAGCGGGGGCGGGAGTACGCAGTATTTT
abundance: .
j_gene: TRBJ2-3
d_gene: TRBD2
v_gene: TRBV6-2/TRBV6-3

CDR3aa: CSAILLGTVSPGELFF
CDR3nt: TGCAGCGCCATCCTGCTCGGGACAGTGTCCCCCGGGGAGCTGTTTTTT
abundance: .
j_gene: TRBJ2-2
d_gene: TRBD1
v_gene: TRBV29-1

CDR3aa: CASSSEGVVTDTQYF
CDR3nt: TGTGCCAGCAGCTCAGAGGGGGTGGTAACAGATACGCAGTATTTT
abundance: .
j_gene: TRBJ2-3
d_gene: .
v_gene: TRBV11-2

CDR3aa: CASSPLQIQKTQYF
CDR3nt: TGTGCCAGCTCACCACTCCAAATCCAAAAGACCCAGTACTTC
abundance: .
j_gene: TRBJ2-5
d_gene: .
v_gene: TRBV18

CDR3aa: CASSLAEGLNTEAFF
CDR3nt: TGTGCCAGCAGCTTAGCCGAAGGTTTGAACACTGAAGCTTTCTTT
abundance: .
j_gene: TRBJ1-1
d_gene: .
v_gene: TRBV7-6

CDR3aa: CASSLAIETVNTGELFF
CDR3nt: TGCGCCAGCAGCTTGGCCATAGAGACAGTGAACACCGGGGAGCTGTTTTTT
abundance: .
j_gene: TRBJ2-2
d_gene: .
v_gene: TRBV5-1